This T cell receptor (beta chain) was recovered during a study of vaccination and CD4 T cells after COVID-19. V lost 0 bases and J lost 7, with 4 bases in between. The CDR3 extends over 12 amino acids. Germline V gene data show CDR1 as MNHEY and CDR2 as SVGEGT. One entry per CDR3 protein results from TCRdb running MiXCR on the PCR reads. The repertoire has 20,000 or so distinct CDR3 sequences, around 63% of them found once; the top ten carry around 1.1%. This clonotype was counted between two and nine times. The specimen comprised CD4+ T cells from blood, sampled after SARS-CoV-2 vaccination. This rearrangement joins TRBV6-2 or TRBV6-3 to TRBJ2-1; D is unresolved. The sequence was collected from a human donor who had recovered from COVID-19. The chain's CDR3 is CASSYSGNEQFF. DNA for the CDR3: TGTGCCAGCAGTTACTCAGGTAATGAGCAGTTCTTC.